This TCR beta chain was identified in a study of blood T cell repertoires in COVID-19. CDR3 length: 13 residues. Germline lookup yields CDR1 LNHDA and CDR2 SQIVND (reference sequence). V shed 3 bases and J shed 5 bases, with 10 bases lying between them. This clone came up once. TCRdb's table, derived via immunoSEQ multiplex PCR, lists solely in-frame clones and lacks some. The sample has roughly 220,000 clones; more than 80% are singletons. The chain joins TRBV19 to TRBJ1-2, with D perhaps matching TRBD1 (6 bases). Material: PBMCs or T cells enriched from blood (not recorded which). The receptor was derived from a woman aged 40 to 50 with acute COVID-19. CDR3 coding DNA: TGTGCCAGTAGTATTGCAGGGGAATATGGCTACACCTTC. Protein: CASSIAGEYGYTF.